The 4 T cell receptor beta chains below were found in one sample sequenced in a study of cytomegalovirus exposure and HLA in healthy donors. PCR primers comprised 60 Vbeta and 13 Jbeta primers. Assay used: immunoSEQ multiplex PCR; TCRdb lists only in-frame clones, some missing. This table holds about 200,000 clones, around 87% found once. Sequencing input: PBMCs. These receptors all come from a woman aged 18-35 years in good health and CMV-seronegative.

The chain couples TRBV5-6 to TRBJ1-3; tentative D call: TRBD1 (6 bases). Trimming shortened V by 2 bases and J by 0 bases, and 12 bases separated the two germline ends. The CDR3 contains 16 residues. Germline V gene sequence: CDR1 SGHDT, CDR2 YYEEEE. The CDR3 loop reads CASSLGQLISGNTIYF. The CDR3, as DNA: TGTGCCAGCAGCTTAGGACAGCTTATCTCTGGAAACACCATATATTTT.

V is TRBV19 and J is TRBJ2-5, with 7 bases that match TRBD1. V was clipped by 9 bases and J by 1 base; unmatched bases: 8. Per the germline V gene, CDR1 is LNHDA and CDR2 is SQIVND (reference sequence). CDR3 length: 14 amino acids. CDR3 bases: TGTGCCAGCTCAGACAGGGACGGCCAAGAGACCCAGTACTTC. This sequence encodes CASSDRDGQETQYF. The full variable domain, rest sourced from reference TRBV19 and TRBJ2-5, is DGGITQSPKYLFRKEGQNVTLSCEQNLNHDAMYWYRQDPGQGLRLIYYSQIVNDFQKGDIAEGYSVSREKKESFPLTVTSAQKNPTAFYLCASSDRDGQETQYFGPGTRLLVL.

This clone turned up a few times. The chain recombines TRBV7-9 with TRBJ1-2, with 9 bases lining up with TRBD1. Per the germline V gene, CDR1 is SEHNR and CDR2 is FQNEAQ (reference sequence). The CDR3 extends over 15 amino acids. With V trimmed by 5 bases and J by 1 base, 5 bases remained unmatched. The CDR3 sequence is CASSTGQGLNYGYTF. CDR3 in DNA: TGTGCCAGCAGCACCGGACAGGGGCTTAACTATGGCTACACCTTC.

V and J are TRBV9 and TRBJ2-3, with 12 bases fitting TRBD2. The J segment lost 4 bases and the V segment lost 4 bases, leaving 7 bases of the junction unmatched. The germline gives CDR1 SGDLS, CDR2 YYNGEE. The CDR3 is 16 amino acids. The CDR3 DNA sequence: TGTGCCAGCAGCTCTCAGACTAGCGGGAGCGCAGATACGCAGTATTTT. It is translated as CASSSQTSGSADTQYF.